These T cell receptor beta chains were read from a single sample in a study of T cell responses to AZD1222 COVID-19 vaccine. The protocol was immunoSEQ multiplex PCR, while the TCRdb copy is restricted to in-frame clones and leaves out a portion. The sample yields 80,000 or so clones, around four fifths seen once. The sequencing used peripheral blood, collected on day 0 of AZD1222 vaccination. Receptors were obtained from an adult in good health. The CDR3 runs from the conserved cysteine through the conserved F or W. A D gene is named only where the DNA matches it firmly. Clone size appears in some rows only: once, few, many, or a class for an expanded clone.

clone size: -
D gene: TRBD2
J gene: TRBJ2-2
V gene: TRBV10-1
CDR3 DNA: TGCGCCAGCAGTGAATCACTAGCGGGAGTACTGTTTTTT
CDR3 protein: CASSESLAGVLFF

clone size: -
D gene: TRBD2
J gene: TRBJ2-1
V gene: TRBV9
CDR3 DNA: TGTGCCAGCTCAACTAGCGGGGGGCATGTTGAGCAGTTCTTC
CDR3 protein: CASSTSGGHVEQFF

clone size: -
D gene: -
J gene: TRBJ2-7
V gene: TRBV30
CDR3 DNA: TGTGCCTGCGCCACCGGGACGGCATCCTACGAGCAGTACTTC
CDR3 protein: CACATGTASYEQYF

clone size: -
D gene: -
J gene: TRBJ1-2
V gene: TRBV5-6
CDR3 DNA: TGTGCCAGCAGCGTTGGACTGGGAGGCTACACCTTC
CDR3 protein: CASSVGLGGYTF

clone size: -
D gene: TRBD2
J gene: TRBJ2-5
V gene: TRBV2
CDR3 DNA: TGTGCCAGCAGCGGGTCGGGACTAGCGGGGCAGGGTGAGACCCAGTACTTC
CDR3 protein: CASSGSGLAGQGETQYF

clone size: -
D gene: TRBD1
J gene: TRBJ1-6
V gene: TRBV7-9
CDR3 DNA: TGTGCCAGCAGCTTGACAGGGAATAATTCACCCCTCCACTTT
CDR3 protein: CASSLTGNNSPLHF

clone size: -
D gene: -
J gene: TRBJ1-4
V gene: TRBV3-1/TRBV3-2
CDR3 DNA: TGTGCCAGCAGCCGAAACAGGTTAGCTAATGAAAAACTGTTTTTT
CDR3 protein: CASSRNRLANEKLFF

clone size: -
D gene: -
J gene: TRBJ1-5
V gene: TRBV7-2
CDR3 DNA: TGTGCCAGCAGCACAGAGACGGGAGATAGCAATCAGCCCCAGCATTTT
CDR3 protein: CASSTETGDSNQPQHF

clone size: -
D gene: -
J gene: TRBJ2-5
V gene: TRBV25-1
CDR3 DNA: TGTGCCAGCAGTGACTCTGGAGCGGGTAGAGAGACCCAGTACTTC
CDR3 protein: CASSDSGAGRETQYF

clone size: few
D gene: -
J gene: TRBJ2-1
V gene: TRBV15
CDR3 DNA: TGTGCCACCAGCAGAGATTACGCGGGCATTGAGCAGTTCTTC
CDR3 protein: CATSRDYAGIEQFF

clone size: -
D gene: -
J gene: TRBJ1-5
V gene: TRBV4-1
CDR3 DNA: TGCGCCAGCAGCCACTCACAGTGGAATCAGCCCCAGCATTTT
CDR3 protein: CASSHSQWNQPQHF

clone size: -
D gene: -
J gene: TRBJ2-2
V gene: TRBV30
CDR3 DNA: TGTGCCTGGAGCGAGGACGGAGCCACCGGGGAGCTGTTTTTT
CDR3 protein: CAWSEDGATGELFF

clone size: -
D gene: TRBD1
J gene: TRBJ2-3
V gene: TRBV27
CDR3 DNA: TGTGCCAGCAGTTTGGTTTCGGGACAGGGCACAGATACGCAGTATTTT
CDR3 protein: CASSLVSGQGTDTQYF

clone size: -
D gene: TRBD1
J gene: TRBJ2-7
V gene: TRBV7-7
CDR3 DNA: TGTGCTAGCAGCTTAGGGACAGGGAGCTCCTACGAGCAGTACTTC
CDR3 protein: CASSLGTGSSYEQYF

clone size: -
D gene: TRBD1
J gene: TRBJ1-5
V gene: TRBV6-2/TRBV6-3
CDR3 DNA: TGTGCCAGCAGGCCTGGACAGGGTAAAAGCTATAGCAATCAGCCCCAGCATTTT
CDR3 protein: CASRPGQGKSYSNQPQHF

clone size: -
D gene: -
J gene: TRBJ1-2
V gene: TRBV10-3
CDR3 DNA: TGTGCCATCTGGGCGGACTCTAACTATGGCTACACCTTC
CDR3 protein: CAIWADSNYGYTF

clone size: -
D gene: -
J gene: TRBJ2-3
V gene: TRBV11-3
CDR3 DNA: TGTGCCAGCAGCTTCGACGGGGATACGCAGTATTTT
CDR3 protein: CASSFDGDTQYF

clone size: -
D gene: -
J gene: TRBJ2-7
V gene: TRBV5-5
CDR3 DNA: TGTGCCAGCAAACAAAGACAGGCCGGAGTCTCCTACGAGCAGTACTTC
CDR3 protein: CASKQRQAGVSYEQYF

clone size: -
D gene: -
J gene: TRBJ2-5
V gene: TRBV12-5
CDR3 DNA: TGTGCTAGTGGTTTTACCACCGGGAGTGTGGGGACCCAGTACTTC
CDR3 protein: CASGFTTGSVGTQYF

clone size: -
D gene: -
J gene: TRBJ1-1
V gene: TRBV6-5
CDR3 DNA: TGTGCCAGCAGTTACTCGAATCAGGGTGCGACTGAAGCTTTCTTT
CDR3 protein: CASSYSNQGATEAFF

clone size: -
D gene: -
J gene: TRBJ1-4
V gene: TRBV3-1/TRBV3-2
CDR3 DNA: TGTGCCAGCAGCCCGAGGGGTTCACCTAATGAAAAACTGTTTTTT
CDR3 protein: CASSPRGSPNEKLFF

clone size: -
D gene: -
J gene: TRBJ1-5
V gene: TRBV5-1
CDR3 DNA: TGCGCCAGCAGCTTGTTGGGGGATCAGCCCCAGCATTTT
CDR3 protein: CASSLLGDQPQHF

clone size: -
D gene: TRBD1
J gene: TRBJ2-5
V gene: TRBV7-9
CDR3 DNA: TGTGCCAGCAGCTCGGCCCCCGGGACAGGGCCAGAGACCCAGTACTTC
CDR3 protein: CASSSAPGTGPETQYF

clone size: -
D gene: -
J gene: TRBJ1-6
V gene: TRBV5-4
CDR3 DNA: TGTGCCAGCAGCTTGGGACCAATAAATAATTCACCCCTCCACTTT
CDR3 protein: CASSLGPINNSPLHF

clone size: -
D gene: -
J gene: TRBJ1-2
V gene: TRBV25-1
CDR3 DNA: TGTGCCAGCAGTGACGGACGGGACTATGGCTACACCTTC
CDR3 protein: CASSDGRDYGYTF

clone size: -
D gene: TRBD2
J gene: TRBJ2-1
V gene: TRBV19
CDR3 DNA: TGTGCCAGTAGTATCAACACAGCGGGAGGGGCTTACAATGAGCAGTTCTTC
CDR3 protein: CASSINTAGGAYNEQFF

clone size: -
D gene: TRBD1
J gene: TRBJ2-3
V gene: TRBV5-4
CDR3 DNA: TGTGCCAGCAGCTCGAAGACAGGGGGGAGGCTTGGCACAGATACGCAGTATTTT
CDR3 protein: CASSSKTGGRLGTDTQYF

clone size: -
D gene: TRBD1
J gene: TRBJ1-2
V gene: TRBV7-9
CDR3 DNA: TGTGCCAGCAGCTTCGGACAGGGGAGTGGCTACACCTTC
CDR3 protein: CASSFGQGSGYTF

clone size: -
D gene: -
J gene: TRBJ1-3
V gene: TRBV3-1/TRBV3-2
CDR3 DNA: TGTGCCAGCAATCCGGGAGCCGGCACCATATATTTT
CDR3 protein: CASNPGAGTIYF

clone size: -
D gene: -
J gene: TRBJ2-2
V gene: TRBV27
CDR3 DNA: TGTGCCAGCAGTTTTATAGGGGGGCGCATCACCGGGGAGCTGTTTTTT
CDR3 protein: CASSFIGGRITGELFF

clone size: -
D gene: -
J gene: TRBJ2-5
V gene: TRBV11-2
CDR3 DNA: TGTGCCAGCAGCTTAGGGCAAACTCAAGAGACCCAGTACTTC
CDR3 protein: CASSLGQTQETQYF

clone size: -
D gene: TRBD1
J gene: TRBJ2-1
V gene: TRBV24-1
CDR3 DNA: TGTGCCACCAGTGATTCCCCGGGCCGGGACAGGGAGGTACGAGGAGCATCGGATGAGCAGTTCTTC
CDR3 protein: CATSDSPGRDREVRGASDEQFF

clone size: -
D gene: TRBD2
J gene: TRBJ2-2
V gene: TRBV5-1
CDR3 DNA: TGCGCCAGCAGCTACTCTAGCGGGGACACCGGGGAGCTGTTTTTT
CDR3 protein: CASSYSSGDTGELFF

clone size: -
D gene: -
J gene: TRBJ1-1
V gene: TRBV15
CDR3 DNA: TGTGCCACCAGCAGAGAACCCATCGGCACTGAAGCTTTCTTT
CDR3 protein: CATSREPIGTEAFF

clone size: -
D gene: -
J gene: TRBJ2-1
V gene: TRBV12-3/TRBV12-4
CDR3 DNA: TGTGCCAGCAGTTTTGGGGGCAATGAGCAGTTCTTC
CDR3 protein: CASSFGGNEQFF

clone size: -
D gene: -
J gene: TRBJ1-4
V gene: TRBV5-6
CDR3 DNA: TGTGCCAGCAGCTCCAGGTCCCCTAATGAAAAACTGTTTTTT
CDR3 protein: CASSSRSPNEKLFF

clone size: -
D gene: TRBD1
J gene: TRBJ2-7
V gene: TRBV14
CDR3 DNA: TGTGCCAGCAGTCGTACGACAGGGGCATTGGGCGAGCAGTACTTC
CDR3 protein: CASSRTTGALGEQYF

clone size: once
D gene: TRBD2
J gene: TRBJ2-1
V gene: TRBV27
CDR3 DNA: TGTGCCAGCAGTATCCTTATCGGGACTAACCCATACAATGAGCAGTTCTTC
CDR3 protein: CASSILIGTNPYNEQFF

clone size: -
D gene: -
J gene: TRBJ2-1
V gene: TRBV12-5
CDR3 DNA: TGTGCTAGTGGTTTGGTGCTTGATACAGTCCTTGAGCAGTTCTTC
CDR3 protein: CASGLVLDTVLEQFF

clone size: many
D gene: -
J gene: TRBJ2-1
V gene: TRBV30
CDR3 DNA: TGTGCCTGCTCGCGAGTCGGGAATGAGCAGTTCTTC
CDR3 protein: CACSRVGNEQFF

clone size: -
D gene: TRBD2
J gene: TRBJ2-1
V gene: TRBV9
CDR3 DNA: TGTGCCAGCAGCGGCAAACTAGCGGGCTCCTACAATGAGCAGTTCTTC
CDR3 protein: CASSGKLAGSYNEQFF

clone size: -
D gene: TRBD2
J gene: TRBJ2-3
V gene: TRBV5-6
CDR3 DNA: TGTGCCAGCAGCAAGAGACTAGCGGGACCCTCCGATACGCAGTATTTT
CDR3 protein: CASSKRLAGPSDTQYF

clone size: -
D gene: -
J gene: TRBJ1-2
V gene: TRBV2
CDR3 DNA: TGTGCCAGCAGCGGGAAGACTAACTATGGCTACACCTTC
CDR3 protein: CASSGKTNYGYTF

clone size: -
D gene: -
J gene: TRBJ2-5
V gene: TRBV9
CDR3 DNA: TGTGCCAGCAGCGTAGATTTCCTAAGGCCAGAGACCCAGTACTTC
CDR3 protein: CASSVDFLRPETQYF

clone size: -
D gene: -
J gene: TRBJ1-1
V gene: TRBV29-1
CDR3 DNA: TGCAGCGGCCGGCATAATGCCGAGGGCGAAGCTTTCTTT
CDR3 protein: CSGRHNAEGEAFF

clone size: once
D gene: TRBD2
J gene: TRBJ2-2
V gene: TRBV5-4
CDR3 DNA: TGTGCCAGCAGCGGGGGGGGACTAGCGGGAGCCGACACCGGGGAGCTGTTTTTT
CDR3 protein: CASSGGGLAGADTGELFF

clone size: -
D gene: -
J gene: TRBJ1-1
V gene: TRBV19
CDR3 DNA: TGTGCCAGTAGTACCACAGGGAGGTTGGCTGAATCTTTCTTT
CDR3 protein: CASSTTGRLAESFF

clone size: -
D gene: -
J gene: TRBJ1-1
V gene: TRBV2
CDR3 DNA: TGTGCCAGCAGTGAAGGGCACACTGAAGCTTTCTTT
CDR3 protein: CASSEGHTEAFF

clone size: -
D gene: -
J gene: TRBJ2-5
V gene: TRBV4-2
CDR3 DNA: TGTGCCAGCAGCCAAGTGTCGACGGGTCAAGAGACCCAGTACTTC
CDR3 protein: CASSQVSTGQETQYF

clone size: -
D gene: TRBD2
J gene: TRBJ2-2
V gene: TRBV7-2
CDR3 DNA: TGTGCCAGCAGCTTATTGGCTAGCGGGGATCGGGAGCTGTTTTTT
CDR3 protein: CASSLLASGDRELFF

clone size: -
D gene: TRBD2
J gene: TRBJ2-5
V gene: TRBV11-2
CDR3 DNA: TGTGCCAGCAGCTCGGGACTAGCGGGGAGTCGGACCCAGTACTTC
CDR3 protein: CASSSGLAGSRTQYF

clone size: -
D gene: TRBD1
J gene: TRBJ2-1
V gene: TRBV14
CDR3 DNA: TGTGCCAGCAGCCAGAGACAGGGGTCCTACAATGAGCAGTTCTTC
CDR3 protein: CASSQRQGSYNEQFF

clone size: -
D gene: -
J gene: TRBJ1-2
V gene: TRBV18
CDR3 DNA: TGTGCCAGCTCACCACCCACAGGGTCCTTGGGCTATGGCTACACCTTC
CDR3 protein: CASSPPTGSLGYGYTF

clone size: -
D gene: TRBD2
J gene: TRBJ2-1
V gene: TRBV18
CDR3 DNA: TGTGCCAGCTCCCCGGGGGGGACCTACAATGAGCAGTTCTTC
CDR3 protein: CASSPGGTYNEQFF

clone size: -
D gene: TRBD2
J gene: TRBJ2-7
V gene: TRBV6-1
CDR3 DNA: TGTGCCAGCAGTGGAACAGTGACTAGCGGGGGCTACGAGCAGTACTTC
CDR3 protein: CASSGTVTSGGYEQYF

clone size: -
D gene: -
J gene: TRBJ2-1
V gene: TRBV24-1
CDR3 DNA: TGTGCCACCAGTGATTCTCAGAGAGGGTCCTACAATGAGCAGTTCTTC
CDR3 protein: CATSDSQRGSYNEQFF

clone size: -
D gene: -
J gene: TRBJ2-1
V gene: TRBV3-1/TRBV3-2
CDR3 DNA: TGTGCCAGCAGTCTAGACCGTATCACCTACAATGAGCAGTTCTTC
CDR3 protein: CASSLDRITYNEQFF

clone size: -
D gene: -
J gene: TRBJ2-1
V gene: TRBV5-1
CDR3 DNA: TGCGCCAGCAGCTTTACGGGGACTCCCTCCTACAATGAGCAGTTCTTC
CDR3 protein: CASSFTGTPSYNEQFF